Listed below are T cell receptor beta chains from one sample, sequenced in a study of blood T cells in healthy people across ages. MiXCR was run by TCRdb on the 5' RACE reads, yielding one entry per CDR3 protein. The sample consists of 1.5 million to 2 million distinct CDR3 sequences, 49% of them appearing once. The sample comprised blood. Receptors originate from a middle-aged woman in good health. Each CDR3 is given with its conserved first and last residue. D genes are given only for firm matches. Only some rows state a clone size, as once, few, many or a class for expanded clones.

>NA|TRBJ2-5|TRBV20-1|TRBD2
TGCAGTGATAATAGCGGGGGTAAAGAGACCCAGTACTTC
CSDNSGGKETQYF
>few|TRBJ2-5|TRBV27|NA
TGTGCCAGCAGTTTCCTGTGGGGGGGCCTAGAGACCCAGTACTTC
CASSFLWGGLETQYF
>NA|TRBJ2-5|TRBV6-2/TRBV6-3|TRBD2
TGTGCCAGCAGAGAATGGCGGGGGGGCCAGAAGGAGACCCAGTACTTC
CASREWRGGQKETQYF
>NA|TRBJ2-5|TRBV12-5|NA
TGTGCTAGTGGTTGGGGCAGGGCGAAGACCCAGTACTTC
CASGWGRAKTQYF
>NA|TRBJ2-7|TRBV4-1|TRBD1
TGCGCCAGCAGCCAGGACCGGGGGACAGGGTCCTACGAGCAGTACTTC
CASSQDRGTGSYEQYF
>NA|TRBJ2-3|TRBV14|NA
TGTGCCAGCAGCCAAGTGCGGGGCACGAATACGCAGTATTTT
CASSQVRGTNTQYF
>few|TRBJ2-1|TRBV7-2|TRBD2
TGTGCCAGCAGCTTCCCAGCCGGGAGGGTCCCAACGGGCTCCTACAATGAGCAGTTCTTC
CASSFPAGRVPTGSYNEQFF
>NA|TRBJ2-1|TRBV7-9|NA
TGTGCCGGAGGAGAAGAGACCCAGTTCTTC
CAGGEETQFF
>few|TRBJ2-1|TRBV29-1|TRBD1
TGCAGCGTGACAGGGGGCTCCTACAATGAGCAGTTCTTC
CSVTGGSYNEQFF
>NA|TRBJ2-3|TRBV25-1|NA
TGTGCCAGCAGTGAATTTAGGGGGGCGAACACGCAGTATTTT
CASSEFRGANTQYF
>few|TRBJ2-3|TRBV11-3|TRBD2
TGTGCCAGCAGCACCTTAGCGGGGGGGAGCACAGATACGCAGTATTTT
CASSTLAGGSTDTQYF
>few|TRBJ2-3|TRBV5-1|TRBD2
TGCGCCAGCAGCTCCCTCATAGCGGGGGGGATGGCAGATACGCAGTATTTT
CASSSLIAGGMADTQYF
>NA|TRBJ1-4|TRBV7-2|NA
TGTGCCAGCAGCTTAGGAGGGTTTGCTAATGAAAAACTGTTTTTT
CASSLGGFANEKLFF
>few|TRBJ2-7|TRBV3-1|NA
TGTGCCAGCAGCCAAGGACAAACGACGCCCCGCTCCTACGAGCAGTACTTC
CASSQGQTTPRSYEQYF
>NA|TRBJ2-7|TRBV5-6|NA
TGTGCCAGCAGCCGCACCATAGGGGGATCCTACAATGAGCAGTACTTC
CASSRTIGGSYNEQYF
>few|TRBJ1-2|TRBV7-9|NA
TGTGCCAGCAGCTTACCCAGTAACTATGGCTACACCTTC
CASSLPSNYGYTF
>NA|TRBJ2-7|TRBV11-2|NA
TGTGCCAGCAGCTTAATTCCTGGGGCGTCCTACAATGAGCAGTACTTC
CASSLIPGASYNEQYF
>NA|TRBJ2-5|TRBV28|TRBD2
TGTGCCAGCAGGCCGGCTAGCGGGGGTTGGGAAGAGACCCAGTACTTC
CASRPASGGWEETQYF
>NA|TRBJ2-1|TRBV6-1|TRBD2
TGTGCCAGCAGTCCTTGGACTAGCGGTTACAATGAGCAGTTCTTC
CASSPWTSGYNEQFF
>once|TRBJ2-6|TRBV24-1|TRBD1
TGTGCCGCCGGGACAGTAGAATCTGGGGCCAACGTCCTGACTTTC
CAAGTVESGANVLTF
>NA|TRBJ2-5|TRBV20-1|TRBD2
TGCAGTGTTAGATCGAGGACTAGCGGGGGTTTGGAGACCCAGTACTTC
CSVRSRTSGGLETQYF
>NA|TRBJ2-5|TRBV11-2|TRBD2
TGTGCCAGCAGCTTAGGGATAAGCGGGGGGGCGGTGGAGACCCAGTACTTC
CASSLGISGGAVETQYF
>NA|TRBJ2-5|TRBV6-1|TRBD1
TGTGCCAGCAGTGAAGTTTTGGCAGGGGGTTTCCAAGAGACCCAGTACTTC
CASSEVLAGGFQETQYF
>few|TRBJ2-5|TRBV6-5|NA
TGTGCCAGCAGTTACGGCCAGAAAGAGACCCAGTACTTC
CASSYGQKETQYF
>NA|TRBJ2-3|TRBV20-1|TRBD2
TGCAGTGCTAGGCCAAATCTAGCGGGGACCACAGATACGCAGTATTTT
CSARPNLAGTTDTQYF
>many|TRBJ2-7|TRBV29-1|NA
TGCAGCGTTGAAGATCGCGACCCTAGGGGCGAGCAGTACTTC
CSVEDRDPRGEQYF
>NA|TRBJ2-7|TRBV19|NA
TGTGCCAGTAGTATTTATCGGACCGTGGGAGCAAACGAGCAGTACTTC
CASSIYRTVGANEQYF
>NA|TRBJ2-1|TRBV5-1|NA
TGCGCCAGCAGCAACGGGACGTCAATAGACAATGAGCAGTTCTTC
CASSNGTSIDNEQFF
>few|TRBJ2-1|TRBV20-1|TRBD1
TGCAGTGCTACCGACAGGGGTGATGAGCAGTTCTTC
CSATDRGDEQFF